The 2 T cell receptor beta chains below come from one sample, sequenced in a study of response to subunit inactivated influenza vaccine. TCRdb used MiXCR to reprocess the RT-PCR reads, holding one entry per CDR3 protein. Here the sample spans roughly 780,000 distinct CDR3 sequences, approximately 18% being singletons. The input for sequencing was PBMCs from blood, taken more than 4 days after vaccination. These receptor sequences come from a man between 50 and 59 years old who received an inactivated influenza vaccine.

Note on this clonotype: The CDR3 does not close with the conserved phenylalanine or tryptophan, likely indicating a read error. This chain connects TRBV12-3 or TRBV12-4 to TRBJ1-2, with a tentative D call TRBD1 (6 bases). The CDR3 has 14 residues. The V end lost 3 bases, the J end lost 3 bases, and 11 bases lay between the germline ends. CDR3 sequence reads: CASSFGQMDYGYTI. DNA of the CDR3: TGTGCCAGCAGTTTCGGACAGATGGACTATGGCTACACCATC.

There are a few counts of this clonotype. The gene calls are TRBV20-1 and TRBJ2-1, with 8 bases lining up with TRBD2. Looked up from germline, CDR1 is DFQATT and CDR2 is SNEGSKA (reference sequence). The V gene end was trimmed by 6 bases and the J gene end by 8 bases; junction bases not matched to a gene: 12. The CDR3 sequence is 14 residues long. The CDR3 reads CSAPAKLAADEQFF. The CDR3 DNA follows: TGCAGTGCCCCAGCCAAACTAGCGGCCGATGAGCAGTTCTTC.